This T cell receptor (beta chain) originates from a study of blood T cell repertoires in COVID-19 (dated by TCRdb to 2018 to 2021). Context from the whole study: Samples from collaborators originated in the United States, Italy and Spain and spanned both the acute and convalescent phases of COVID-19. The prospective study material was composed of cDNA or gDNA derived from T cells, B-cell-depleted T cells, or PBMCs. Subjects who had been exposed to COVID-19, were actively infected with it, or had recovered from it provided the deeply sampled blood TCRbeta repertoires that made up the dataset. The repertoires were released in a freely available public database intended as a resource for research on the immune response to SARS-CoV-2. Samples came from the ongoing ImmuneRACE study (first 160 participants) plus 1,254 subjects from 6 global collaborators. A de-identified subject ID, COVID-19 status, age in years and sex were almost always included in the sample metadata. Where HLA class I and class II types were available, the types were taken from metadata supplied by the sample provider, not from assay-based typing.

V loses 0 bases of germline sequence and J loses 6 bases, and the interval between the two ends is 15 bases. Based on the germline V gene, the CDR1 and CDR2 sequences are LGHNA and YNFKEQ. The CDR3 numbers 15 residues from cysteine through phenylalanine. The read is trimmed to its CDR3 DNA, 45 bases read in frame from base 1. To note about this clone: The antigen this receptor binds is unknown. Base qualities are not at hand, and no much larger clone is one base apart.

The full study reports these points: Clinical and demographic metadata were provided uncurated, with the amount varying by source and participant.

TCRbeta CDR3 regions were amplified from genomic DNA by means of the immunoSEQ Assay, a bias-controlled multiplex PCR. Processing in the source paper ran as follows. Within the assay, amplification of reference gene primers was used to estimate how many nucleated cells each sample contained. To quantify the absolute abundance of each unique TCRbeta CDR3 rearrangement, sequence reads were collapsed and filtered. For each sample, productive Simpson clonality was calculated as the square root of Simpson's diversity index across productive rearrangements. What TCRdb holds here is the immuneACCESS table cut down to in-frame rearrangements. Part of the clones is not present; checked against another copy, under half of the missing clones reflect an unresolved V gene, and the others are unexplained. V, J and clone size derive from that table, while D and trimming were established from the DNA sequence. The sample table records about 350,000 clones; 87% of these occur just once. Of the sample, approximately 0.99% falls within the top ten clones.

Enrolling through a virtual design, the prospective study's participants ranged in age from roughly 18 to 90 years and lived across some 23 United States geographic areas. In the prospective study, participants were assigned to cohorts based on the clinical history participants reported in a screening survey and a study questionnaire. For ImmuneRACE Cohort 3, a participant was defined as recovered based on two consecutive negative NP/OP PCR tests, clearance by a healthcare professional, or resolution of symptoms. In the prospective study, whole blood, serum and a nasopharyngeal or oropharyngeal swab were collected from each participant by mobile phlebotomists. Prospective study participants could optionally give additional blood draws and questionnaires over an approximately two-month period. Before DNA extraction, blood samples from the prospective study were shipped at room temperature or frozen.

The sequence was collected from a woman aged 25 to 39 who had recovered from COVID-19. The material sequenced was PBMCs or T cells enriched from blood (not recorded which). The V and J genes are TRBV4-2 and TRBJ2-7; TRBD2 could be the D gene, as 5 bases match. The nucleotide sequence reads as follows: TGTGCCAGCAGCCAAGAGGGGAGAGGAGTGGGCGAGCAGTACTTC. Its protein reads: CASSQEGRGVGEQYF.